Listed below are T cell receptor beta chains from one sample, sequenced in a study of blood T cell repertoires in COVID-19. Here immunoSEQ multiplex PCR was the method, and the copy in TCRdb shows in-frame clones only, minus some. The data contain some 290,000 clones, over 80% of them singletons. Specimen: peripheral blood. The receptors originated from a man aged 60-69 years who had recovered from COVID-19. CDR3s include the opening cysteine and the closing phenylalanine or tryptophan. Each record gives: CDR3 DNA, CDR3 protein, D gene, clone size, J gene, CDR3 length, V gene. The D gene is left open where the match is weak. Only part of the rows carry a size: once, few, many, or a class if the clone is expanded.

CDR3 DNA: TGTGCCAGCAGCTTCGGGGGGACAGGGGGCCACGAGCAGTACTTC
CDR3 protein: CASSFGGTGGHEQYF
D gene: TRBD1
clone size: NA
J gene: TRBJ2-7
CDR3 length: 15
V gene: TRBV11-2

CDR3 DNA: TGTGCCAGCAGCTCGAATAGCGGGGGGCAGGGAGATACGCAGTATTTT
CDR3 protein: CASSSNSGGQGDTQYF
D gene: TRBD2
clone size: NA
J gene: TRBJ2-3
CDR3 length: 16
V gene: TRBV11-2

CDR3 DNA: TGTGCCAGCAGCGTAGGGGTCCCCAGGGCGAACACTGAAGCTTTCTTT
CDR3 protein: CASSVGVPRANTEAFF
D gene: NA
clone size: NA
J gene: TRBJ1-1
CDR3 length: 16
V gene: TRBV9

CDR3 DNA: TGTGCCAGCGGAGAGGGGGACAATCAGCCCCAGCATTTT
CDR3 protein: CASGEGDNQPQHF
D gene: NA
clone size: NA
J gene: TRBJ1-5
CDR3 length: 13
V gene: TRBV3-1/TRBV3-2

CDR3 DNA: TGTGCCAGCAGCTCTTCCTACGAGCAGTACTTC
CDR3 protein: CASSSSYEQYF
D gene: NA
clone size: NA
J gene: TRBJ2-7
CDR3 length: 11
V gene: TRBV13

CDR3 DNA: TGTGCCAGCAGCGTAGGACTAGCGGGAGAGACCCAGTACTTC
CDR3 protein: CASSVGLAGETQYF
D gene: TRBD2
clone size: NA
J gene: TRBJ2-5
CDR3 length: 14
V gene: TRBV9

CDR3 DNA: TGTGCCAGCAGCCGATGGACTAGCGGTATCACAGATACGCAGTATTTT
CDR3 protein: CASSRWTSGITDTQYF
D gene: TRBD2
clone size: NA
J gene: TRBJ2-3
CDR3 length: 16
V gene: TRBV7-9

CDR3 DNA: TGTGCCAGCAGCAATGCGGGGGGAGAGACCCAGTACTTC
CDR3 protein: CASSNAGGETQYF
D gene: TRBD2
clone size: NA
J gene: TRBJ2-5
CDR3 length: 13
V gene: TRBV5-5

CDR3 DNA: TGTGCCAGCAGCTTGCGTCTAACGGGAGGTTACGAGCAGTTCTTC
CDR3 protein: CASSLRLTGGYEQFF
D gene: TRBD2
clone size: NA
J gene: TRBJ2-1
CDR3 length: 15
V gene: TRBV5-8

CDR3 DNA: TGTGCCAGTAGCACGGGCGGGGGGGCCTTTGAGCAGTTCTTC
CDR3 protein: CASSTGGGAFEQFF
D gene: TRBD2
clone size: NA
J gene: TRBJ2-1
CDR3 length: 14
V gene: TRBV19

CDR3 DNA: TGTGCCAGCAGTTGGGCAGGGAACGAGCAGTACTTC
CDR3 protein: CASSWAGNEQYF
D gene: NA
clone size: few
J gene: TRBJ2-7
CDR3 length: 12
V gene: TRBV6-6

CDR3 DNA: TGTGCCAGCAGTTACGGACAGGGCCGGTATGGCTACACCTTC
CDR3 protein: CASSYGQGRYGYTF
D gene: TRBD1
clone size: NA
J gene: TRBJ1-2
CDR3 length: 14
V gene: TRBV28

CDR3 DNA: TGTGCCAGCAGCTTGGCGTCAGGGGGAACCGGGGAGCTGTTTTTT
CDR3 protein: CASSLASGGTGELFF
D gene: TRBD1
clone size: NA
J gene: TRBJ2-2
CDR3 length: 15
V gene: TRBV5-4

CDR3 DNA: TGTGCCAGCACCCCCGACAGGGTAATGGAGACCCAGTACTTC
CDR3 protein: CASTPDRVMETQYF
D gene: TRBD1
clone size: NA
J gene: TRBJ2-5
CDR3 length: 14
V gene: TRBV6-5

CDR3 DNA: TGCGCCAGCAGCTTGTTGGCTAGCGGGGGACTACTCAATGAGCAGTTCTTC
CDR3 protein: CASSLLASGGLLNEQFF
D gene: TRBD2
clone size: once
J gene: TRBJ2-1
CDR3 length: 17
V gene: TRBV5-1

CDR3 DNA: TGTGCCAGCAGCCAAGATCGAGGGACATTCAGCACCGGGGAGCTGTTTTTT
CDR3 protein: CASSQDRGTFSTGELFF
D gene: NA
clone size: NA
J gene: TRBJ2-2
CDR3 length: 17
V gene: TRBV3-1/TRBV3-2

CDR3 DNA: TGCGCCAGCAGCTTGGAGGGGACAGGGCGGAGTGAAGCTTTCTTT
CDR3 protein: CASSLEGTGRSEAFF
D gene: TRBD1
clone size: NA
J gene: TRBJ1-1
CDR3 length: 15
V gene: TRBV5-1

CDR3 DNA: TGCGCCAGCAAGGGGCAGGGGAATCAGCCCCAGCATTTT
CDR3 protein: CASKGQGNQPQHF
D gene: NA
clone size: once
J gene: TRBJ1-5
CDR3 length: 13
V gene: TRBV10-2

CDR3 DNA: TGTGCCAGCAGTGAATTGGTTTCAGGGTATTGGAGGGCCGTCACCGGGGAGCTGTTTTTT
CDR3 protein: CASSELVSGYWRAVTGELFF
D gene: NA
clone size: NA
J gene: TRBJ2-2
CDR3 length: 20
V gene: TRBV6-1

CDR3 DNA: TGCGCCAGCAGCCAAGGAGGAAGTGCCATATATTTT
CDR3 protein: CASSQGGSAIYF
D gene: NA
clone size: NA
J gene: TRBJ1-3
CDR3 length: 12
V gene: TRBV4-1

CDR3 DNA: TGTGCCAGTAGTCAAGGGACTAGCGGAGATACGCAGTATTTT
CDR3 protein: CASSQGTSGDTQYF
D gene: TRBD2
clone size: NA
J gene: TRBJ2-3
CDR3 length: 14
V gene: TRBV19

CDR3 DNA: TGCGCCAGCAGTGACCGGACAGGCCGTCCCGCTTTCTTT
CDR3 protein: CASSDRTGRPAFF
D gene: TRBD1
clone size: NA
J gene: TRBJ1-1
CDR3 length: 13
V gene: TRBV10-1